This T cell receptor beta chain came from a study of T-cell reconstitution after alpha-beta-depleted transplantation in children. Losses at the gene ends were 0 bases for V and 3 bases for J; bases not matched to a gene: 5. The CDR3 runs 17 residues. Germline V gene lookup returns CDR1 MNHEY and CDR2 SMNVEV (reference sequence). By share, this clonotype ranks as medium-sized. This sample's TCRbeta library carried unique molecular identifier barcodes. One entry per CDR3 protein results from TCRdb running MiXCR on the PCR reads. The repertoire has under 300,000 distinct CDR3 sequences, roughly 11% of them found once; the top ten carry 20% to 25%.

J is TRBJ1-3 and V is TRBV27; 10 bases line up with TRBD1. The source is a male patient aged 2 to 10 who had a stem cell transplant for chronic granulomatous disease, so the T cells may come from the graft donor. The material was peripheral blood, obtained 180 days after TCRalphabeta/CD19-depleted stem cell transplant. As DNA, the CDR3 is TGTGCCAGCAGTTTATCGGGGGGGACAGGGGTTGGAAACACCATATATTTT. Translation: CASSLSGGTGVGNTIYF.